Here is one T cell receptor beta chain with its context. The V end was cut by 4 bases, the J end by 0 bases, with 6 bases between. The CDR3 extends over 13 amino acids. Germline V lookup: CDR1 SGDLS, CDR2 YYNGEE. The sample originates from a study of blood T cell repertoires in COVID-19. Profiling relied on immunoSEQ multiplex PCR, and the TCRdb table lists in-frame clones only, not all of them. This sample carries approximately 110,000 clones, under 80% of them seen once, and the ten largest clones take roughly 19%. This receptor was taken from a man aged 70 or older with active or convalescent COVID-19. V and J are TRBV9 and TRBJ2-3; D is unclear. Sequenced input: peripheral blood. The CDR3: CASSPSSTDTQYF. The CDR3 DNA is TGTGCCAGCAGCCCGAGCAGCACAGATACGCAGTATTTT.